Each of the 26 T cell receptor beta chains below was sequenced from the same sample in a study of T cell responses to AZD1222 COVID-19 vaccine. Measured with immunoSEQ multiplex PCR; TCRdb has only the in-frame clones, and not every one. The table has just under 55,000 clones, approximately 88% seen once. The specimen was peripheral blood, collected on day 0 of AZD1222 vaccination. The receptors here all came from an adult in good health.

This clone was detected once. The chain is built from TRBV3-1 (or the pseudogene TRBV3-2) and TRBJ1-4; D uncertain. Germline loops: CDR1 LGHDT, CDR2 YNNKEL (reference sequence). The ends were cut back, 2 bases at V and 7 bases at J, with 14 bases in the middle. The length of the CDR3 is 15 residues. DNA of the CDR3: TGTGCCAGCAGCCAAAAGTGGGGAGTGAGTGAAAAACTGTTTTTT. Translating gives CASSQKWGVSEKLFF.

The chain recombines TRBV10-3 with TRBJ2-7; 8 positions agree with TRBD2. Germline CDR1 is ENHRY and CDR2 is SYGVKD. V lost 4 bases, J lost 3 bases, and 5 bases stayed unmatched. This CDR3 has 14 residues. The CDR3 loop reads CAISVGLADYEQYF. The CDR3 DNA sequence: TGTGCCATCAGTGTCGGACTAGCCGACTACGAGCAGTACTTC.

The chain recombines TRBV12-3 or TRBV12-4 with TRBJ2-2, with D possibly matching TRBD2 (7 bases). This CDR3 comprises 13 residues. The V and J ends lost 5 bases and 7 bases respectively, with 11 bases between them. CDR3 sequence reads: CASSRGAVGELFF. In DNA form, the CDR3 reads TGTGCCAGCAGTCGGGGGGCGGTCGGGGAGCTGTTTTTT.

This CDR3 reads CATTGPGMNTEAFF. CDR3 DNA: TGTGCCACTACAGGCCCTGGAATGAACACTGAAGCTTTCTTT. The rearrangement joins TRBV5-4 to TRBJ1-1, with D tentatively TRBD1 (5 bases). The CDR3 spans 14 residues. Germline V gene data show CDR1 as SGHNT and CDR2 as YYREEE (reference sequence). V gave up 9 bases and J gave up 0 bases, with 15 bases separating them. The full variable domain, in which reference TRBV5-4 and TRBJ1-1 provide the parts outside the CDR3, is ETGVTQSPTHLIKTRGQQVTLRCSSQSGHNTVSWYQQALGQGPQFIFQYYREEENGRGNFPPRFSGLQFPNYSSELNVNALELDDSALYLCATTGPGMNTEAFFGQGTRLTVV.

This chain uses TRBV10-3 with TRBJ1-4; D remains unclear. The CDR3 contains 14 residues. The germline V gene encodes CDR1 ENHRY and CDR2 SYGVKD. The ends were cut back, 4 bases at V and 4 bases at J, with 10 bases in the middle. This CDR3 reads CAISGQPSNEKLFF. The CDR3 DNA reads TGTGCCATCAGTGGGCAACCTAGTAATGAAAAACTGTTTTTT.

V gene TRBV2 combines with J gene TRBJ2-7; D possibly corresponds to TRBD1 (5 bases). The CDR3 covers 15 residues. Germline values: CDR1 SNHLY, CDR2 FYNNEI. Trimming pared 6 bases from V and 5 bases from J, leaving 20 bases between. This CDR3 is CASSGPQARVDEQYF. The CDR3 nucleotides are TGTGCCAGCAGCGGACCACAGGCAAGGGTCGACGAGCAGTACTTC.

The chain links TRBV10-3 to TRBJ2-1; 8 bases are a match to TRBD2. Germline CDR1 ENHRY, CDR2 SYGVKD. The V segment lost 10 bases and the J segment 2 bases; nucleotides outside the gene matches: 19. The CDR3 runs 18 residues. CDR3 loop: CASRPGLAGQPAYNEQFF. DNA of the CDR3: TGTGCCAGCCGCCCCGGGCTAGCGGGCCAACCTGCCTACAATGAGCAGTTCTTC.

This clone was counted between two and nine times. The J gene is TRBJ2-3, the V gene TRBV30, with 10 bases identical to TRBD2. The ends lost 3 bases at V and 7 bases at J; junction bases unmatched: 4. The CDR3 runs to 13 residues. Germline values: CDR1 GTSNPN, CDR2 SVGIG (reference sequence). The CDR3 DNA reads TGTGCCTGGAGGATAGCGGGAGGTAATACGCAGTATTTT. Translated, it gives CAWRIAGGNTQYF.

This sequence joins TRBV3-1 (or the pseudogene TRBV3-2) and TRBJ1-6; 7 bases align to TRBD1. V shed 4 bases, J shed 5 bases, and the junction held 2 bases outside the gene matches. There are 14 residues in the CDR3. CDR1 and CDR2 from the germline V gene are LGHDT and YNNKEL (reference sequence). The CDR3 spells CASSRQGDNSPLHF. The CDR3 DNA sequence: TGTGCCAGCAGCCGACAGGGCGATAATTCACCCCTCCACTTT.

The chain couples TRBV11-2 to TRBJ1-4, with D possibly being TRBD1 (5 bases). Looked up from germline, CDR1 is SGHAT and CDR2 is FQNNGV. The CDR3 is 12 amino acids. Trimming left V 1 base short and J 8 bases short, with 5 bases between. The chain's CDR3 is CASSLGGEKLFF. In nucleotides, the CDR3 is TGTGCCAGCAGCTTAGGGGGGGAAAAACTGTTTTTT.

This chain joins TRBV24-1 and TRBJ1-2; 7 bases match TRBD1. Germline CDR1 is KGHDR and CDR2 is SFDVKD. The CDR3 covers 12 residues. The J segment lost 5 bases and the V segment lost 4 bases, leaving 0 bases of the junction unmatched. CDR3: CATSETGYGYTF. DNA for the CDR3: TGTGCCACCAGTGAGACAGGGTATGGCTACACCTTC.

A single count supports this clone. This chain uses TRBV30 with TRBJ1-5; tentative D call: TRBD1 (5 bases). Trimming removed 1 base at V and 2 bases at J, with 12 bases between. CDR1 is GTSNPN, CDR2 SVGIG, per germline (reference sequence). This CDR3 region has 15 residues. The CDR3 sequence: CAWSARGIGNQPQHF. The CDR3 region has the DNA TGTGCCTGGAGTGCGAGGGGAATTGGCAATCAGCCCCAGCATTTT.

The chain combines TRBV28 with TRBJ1-3; D uncertain. Germline assignment: CDR1 MDHEN and CDR2 SYDVKM. The V and J ends lost 2 bases and 0 bases respectively, with 11 bases between them. The CDR3 has 16 amino acids. CDR3 in amino acids: CASSLVAGYSGNTIYF. In DNA form, the CDR3 reads TGTGCCAGCAGTTTAGTAGCTGGTTACTCTGGAAACACCATATATTTT.

The rearrangement uses TRBV15 and TRBJ1-1; TRBD1 is a possible D gene (6 bases). CDR3 size: 16 residues. The V end lost 5 bases, the J end lost 4 bases, and 20 bases lay between the germline ends. CDR1 LNHNV and CDR2 YYDKDF come from the germline V gene (reference sequence). The CDR3 here is CATSAGYRQVGTEAFF. DNA for the CDR3: TGTGCCACCAGCGCAGGATACAGACAGGTTGGCACTGAAGCTTTCTTT.

V gene TRBV27 combines with J gene TRBJ1-6; D is unresolved. The CDR3 consists of 16 residues. Trimming removed 3 bases from V and 0 bases from J, with 9 bases in between. CDR1 and CDR2 from the germline V gene are MNHEY and SMNVEV (reference sequence). CDR3 protein: CASSFVRSSYNSPLHF. The CDR3 coding sequence is TGTGCCAGCAGTTTTGTACGGAGCTCCTATAATTCACCCCTCCACTTT.

The rearrangement joins TRBV5-1 to TRBJ2-1, with 8 bases identical to TRBD2. The CDR3 loop spans 15 amino acids. The J segment lost 3 bases and the V segment lost 2 bases, leaving 4 bases of the junction unmatched. Germline V CDR1 and CDR2: SGHRS, YFSETQ. The CDR3 reads CASSFDSGSYNEQFF. CDR3 coding DNA: TGCGCCAGCAGCTTTGACAGCGGGAGCTACAATGAGCAGTTCTTC.

The J gene is TRBJ2-7, the V gene TRBV6-2 or TRBV6-3, with TRBD2 identical over 8 bases. CDR3 length: 16 residues. V gave up 4 bases and J gave up 2 bases; unmatched junction bases: 10. The germline gives CDR1 MNHEY, CDR2 SVGEGT. The DNA for the CDR3 is TGTGCCAGCAGTTGGAGCTTCAGCGGGGGTACCTACGAGCAGTACTTC. Protein sequence: CASSWSFSGGTYEQYF.

This chain links TRBV3-1 (or the pseudogene TRBV3-2) with TRBJ2-7, with D unclear. The CDR3 runs to 12 residues. From germline, CDR1 is LGHDT and CDR2 YNNKEL (reference sequence). V was clipped by 5 bases and J by 6 bases, with 11 bases between them. The CDR3 DNA reads as TGTGCCAGCAGCTATCAGTTCGGCGAGCAGTACTTC. Translating gives CASSYQFGEQYF.

The gene calls are TRBV19 and TRBJ2-7; a possible D gene is TRBD1 (6 bases). Germline V gives CDR1 LNHDA, CDR2 SQIVND (reference sequence). The V end lost 4 bases, the J end lost 2 bases, and 15 bases lay between the germline ends. This CDR3 comprises 15 residues. The CDR3 loop reads CASSTTTGPPYEQYF. The CDR3 coding sequence is TGTGCCAGTAGTACAACGACAGGTCCACCCTACGAGCAGTACTTC.

The chain joins TRBV19 to TRBJ2-3; tentatively, D is TRBD1 or TRBD2 (5 bases each). Trimming cost V 9 bases and J 8 bases, with 27 bases left between them. The germline V gene encodes CDR1 LNHDA and CDR2 SQIVND (reference sequence). CDR3 length equals 16 residues. The CDR3 loop reads CASSLYSGPPMGTQYF. DNA for the CDR3: TGTGCCAGCTCCCTTTACTCGGGACCCCCAATGGGTACGCAGTATTTT.

This clone came up once. One end of the junction does not line up with germline, which may come from a read error. V is TRBV3-1 (or the pseudogene TRBV3-2) and J is TRBJ2-6; D may be TRBD2 (6 bases). Germline loops: CDR1 LGHDT, CDR2 YNNKEL (reference sequence). The CDR3 length is 15 residues. Written as DNA, the CDR3 is TGTGCCAGCACCCAAGGGGAGGCTGGGGCCAACGTCCTGACTTTC. Its protein is CASTQGEAGANVLTF.

The chain employs TRBV29-1 and TRBJ1-2; maybe TRBD1 (5 bases). CDR3 length: 13 amino acids. Deletions cut 0 bases from V and 7 bases from J, with 12 bases between. Germline lookup yields CDR1 SQVTM and CDR2 ANQGSEA. The CDR3 DNA follows: TGCAGCGTTGAAGATCTAGGGGCGCGTGGCTACACCTTC. Residues: CSVEDLGARGYTF.

The gene calls are TRBV2 and TRBJ1-2, with a weak D call TRBD1 (5 bases). Between the trimmed V and J ends, which lost 7 bases and 4 bases, there was a span of 16 bases. CDR3 size: 14 residues. CDR1 and CDR2 (germline): SNHLY, FYNNEI. The CDR3 nucleotides are TGTGCCAGCACCGCCCGGGACCCCCGCTATGGCTACACCTTC. It codes for CASTARDPRYGYTF.

The rearrangement links TRBV12-3 or TRBV12-4 to TRBJ1-3; no reliable D call. CDR3 length: 12 amino acids. The V and J ends lost 4 bases and 7 bases respectively, with 8 bases between them. CDR3 nucleotides: TGTGCCAGCAGTTCCACCCGGAACACCATATATTTT. This codes for CASSSTRNTIYF.

The chain is built from TRBV28 and TRBJ2-2, with 8 bases aligning to TRBD1. CDR3 length equals 17 residues. Looked up from germline, CDR1 is MDHEN and CDR2 is SYDVKM. V was pared by 5 bases and J by 6 bases, with 14 bases of the junction left unmatched. The CDR3 region has the DNA TGTGCCAGCAGTCAAAATCCTCCGGACAGGGTTTCCGGGGAGCTGTTTTTT. Translating it yields CASSQNPPDRVSGELFF.

The chain couples TRBV2 to TRBJ1-1, with 7 bases that match TRBD1. The CDR3 runs 15 residues. CDR1 SNHLY and CDR2 FYNNEI come from the germline V gene. V lost 7 bases and J lost 0; bases outside the gene matches: 8. The CDR3 DNA follows: TGTGCCAGCATTCGGACAGGTGTTATGAACACTGAAGCTTTCTTT. Protein product: CASIRTGVMNTEAFF.